The present T cell receptor (beta chain) was sequenced within a study of CXCR3-negative and CXCR3-positive naive CD8 T cells. Turning to this clonotype: Antigen: not known.

The germline CDR1 and CDR2 sequences are MNHNY and SVGAGI (reference sequence). The CDR3 sequence is 14 residues long. Study-wide findings and caveats: Against CXCR3-negative naive cells, CXCR3-positive naive cells showed more hydrophobic TRB CDR3s.

The libraries of TRB cDNA were constructed through 5' RACE using UMI labels. Reanalyzing the 5' RACE reads, TCRdb keeps one entry per CDR3 protein, without DNA. The sample table includes about 98,000 distinct CDR3 sequences. The sample was naive CXCR3+ CD8+ T cells from blood. Subset specified: CD45RO-CCR7+CD27+CD95- naive CD8+ T cells expressing CXCR3 (TNR3+). This chain connects TRBV6-6 to TRBJ2-7; absent DNA, TCRdb's TRBD1 call cannot be checked. This sequence originates from a human donor in good health. Some clones in this sample may be carry-over from other donors' samples. The CDR3 sequence is CASSLDTGSYEQYF.